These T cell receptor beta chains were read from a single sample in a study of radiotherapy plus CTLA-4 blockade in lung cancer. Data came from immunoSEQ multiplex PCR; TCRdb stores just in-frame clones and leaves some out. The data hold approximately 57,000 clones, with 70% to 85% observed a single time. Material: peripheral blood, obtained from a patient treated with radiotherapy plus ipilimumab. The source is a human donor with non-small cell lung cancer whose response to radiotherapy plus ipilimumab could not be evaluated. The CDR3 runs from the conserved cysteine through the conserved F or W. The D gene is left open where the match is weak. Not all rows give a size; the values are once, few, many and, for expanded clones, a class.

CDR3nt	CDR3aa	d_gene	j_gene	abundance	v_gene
TGTGCCAGCAGCTTCTCCACGAGGTCCGGGGAGACCCAGTACTTC	CASSFSTRSGETQYF	-	TRBJ2-5	-	TRBV5-4
TGTGCCAGCAGCCCGGGGAGGGGTTTAGGGAATGAAAAACTGTTTTTT	CASSPGRGLGNEKLFF	-	TRBJ1-4	-	TRBV5-6
TGTGCCAGCAGCGTCGACAGGGTTAGCACAGATACGCAGTATTTT	CASSVDRVSTDTQYF	TRBD1	TRBJ2-3	-	TRBV9
TGTGCCAGCAGTGGTCAGGGGAGCTCCTACGAGCAGTACTTC	CASSGQGSSYEQYF	-	TRBJ2-7	-	TRBV2
TGTGCCAGCACTCTCGACAGCCCTGTGGAAACTAATGAAAAACTGTTTTTT	CASTLDSPVETNEKLFF	-	TRBJ1-4	-	TRBV27
TGCGCCAGCAGCCAAGGGCCGCGCGGGGGCCTAAGCTCCTACGAGCAGTACTTC	CASSQGPRGGLSSYEQYF	-	TRBJ2-7	-	TRBV4-1
TGCGCCAGCAGCTTCGGAGACTTGGGCTACGAGCAGTACTTC	CASSFGDLGYEQYF	-	TRBJ2-7	-	TRBV5-1
TGTGCCAGCAGCTTAGCCCCTAGGACTAGCGGGGGGGCCTTAGATACGCAGTATTTT	CASSLAPRTSGGALDTQYF	TRBD2	TRBJ2-3	-	TRBV7-2
TGCGCCAGCAGCCAAGATTCGACTGCCCACACTGAAGCTTTCTTT	CASSQDSTAHTEAFF	-	TRBJ1-1	-	TRBV4-3
TGTGCCACCAGCAGAGGTCCGGGACTCAGCTCCTACAATGAGCAGTTCTTC	CATSRGPGLSSYNEQFF	-	TRBJ2-1	-	TRBV15
TGTGCCAGCAGCCTCGGACAGGGGAGATTTATCGAGCAGTACTTC	CASSLGQGRFIEQYF	TRBD1	TRBJ2-7	-	TRBV5-6
TGTGCCAGTTCCATCTACGAGCAGTACTTC	CASSIYEQYF	-	TRBJ2-7	-	TRBV2
TGTGCCAGCACAGGAGCGGGGGACGATACGCAGTATTTT	CASTGAGDDTQYF	TRBD2	TRBJ2-3	-	TRBV28
TGTGCCAGCTCACCTACAGCTCACTCCTACAATGAGCAGTTCTTC	CASSPTAHSYNEQFF	-	TRBJ2-1	-	TRBV18
TGTGCCAGTTCAAGGGGGCTACTCTATGGCTACACCTTC	CASSRGLLYGYTF	TRBD1	TRBJ1-2	few	TRBV6-5
TGTGCCAGCAGTTTATCTCTAGGGAGGGCCAATAGCAATCAGCCCCAGCATTTT	CASSLSLGRANSNQPQHF	-	TRBJ1-5	-	TRBV28
TGTGCCACCAGCAGAGAGGGCAACTACGAGCAGTACTTC	CATSREGNYEQYF	-	TRBJ2-7	-	TRBV15
TGTGCCAGCACCCTCAGGGGCTTATACACTGAAGCTTTCTTT	CASTLRGLYTEAFF	-	TRBJ1-1	-	TRBV6-1
TGTGCCAGCAGCCAACAGGGGTACACTGAAGCTTTCTTT	CASSQQGYTEAFF	TRBD1	TRBJ1-1	-	TRBV11-2
TGTGCCTCCTGTCGGGGTTATGGCACTGAAGCTTTCTTT	CASCRGYGTEAFF	-	TRBJ1-1	few	TRBV7-9
TGTGCCAGCAGTCCGGGATTTTTGGATGGCTACACCTTC	CASSPGFLDGYTF	-	TRBJ1-2	few	TRBV6-5
TGTGCCAGCAGTTCTCGCACTAGCGGAGTCTACGAGCAGTACTTC	CASSSRTSGVYEQYF	TRBD2	TRBJ2-7	-	TRBV28
TGTGCCAGCAGTTACTCCACAGGGCCTGAAGCTTTCTTT	CASSYSTGPEAFF	-	TRBJ1-1	few	TRBV6-6
TGCGCCAGCAGCCAAGATCACAACAGGGCTCCTAACTATGGCTACACCTTC	CASSQDHNRAPNYGYTF	-	TRBJ1-2	-	TRBV4-3
TGTGCCAGCAGGAGGGGAGGGGGAAACTATGGCTACACCTTC	CASRRGGGNYGYTF	-	TRBJ1-2	-	TRBV6-5
TGTGCCAGCAGCGTAGGGGCACAGGGCGCCTATGGCTACACCTTC	CASSVGAQGAYGYTF	-	TRBJ1-2	-	TRBV9
TGTGCCAAGTTTCATAGAACCGCCATCCACCACCCGCCTTATAATTCACCCCTCCACTTT	CAKFHRTAIHHPPYNSPLHF	-	TRBJ1-6	-	TRBV27
TGCGCCAGCAGCCAAGATCCCAGAGGCGGCTCTAACACTGAAGCTTTCTTT	CASSQDPRGGSNTEAFF	-	TRBJ1-1	-	TRBV4-3